A single sample is the source of the 21 T cell receptor beta chains below, sequenced in a study of a mutant IDH1 vaccine in newly diagnosed glioma. Time point defined: week 35, safety follow-up. Doses comprised 300 ug of mutant IDH1 20-mer peptide each, plus topical imiquimod. Their antigens remain unidentified. Sequencing was performed with immunoSEQ multiplex PCR; in TCRdb, only in-frame clones are kept and a portion is missing. The sample has about 32,000 clones; roughly 85% are singletons. This material consisted of PBMCs, taken from a glioma patient whose treatment included an IDH1 peptide vaccine. The receptors originated from a woman aged 18-29 years with glioma.

V is TRBV30 and J is TRBJ2-4; 7 positions match TRBD2. Germline V gives CDR1 GTSNPN, CDR2 SVGIG (reference sequence). V was pared by 2 bases and J by 6 bases, with 28 bases of the junction left unmatched. The CDR3 totals 21 residues. The CDR3 region is CAWSPKIVGFPLGGSGNIQYF. The CDR3 DNA reads as TGTGCCTGGAGTCCAAAGATTGTAGGGTTTCCTCTCGGGGGGTCAGGAAACATTCAGTACTTC.

The gene calls are TRBV11-3 and TRBJ2-2, with D uncertain. This CDR3 has 13 amino acids. The V gene's germline CDR1 is SGHNT and CDR2 YENEEA. The V gene lost 1 base and the J gene lost 4 bases, with 4 bases spanning the gap. The CDR3 loop is CASSLGGTGELFF. CDR3 bases: TGTGCCAGCAGCTTAGGAGGCACCGGGGAGCTGTTTTTT.

The CDR3 DNA follows: TGCGCCAGCAGCCAAGAAGGGGACAGCTACGAGCAGTACTTC. Protein sequence: CASSQEGDSYEQYF. The chain is built from TRBV4-1 and TRBJ2-7; 7 bases are shared with TRBD1. CDR1 is MGHRA, CDR2 YSYEKL, per germline. V lost 0 bases and J lost 3; bases outside the gene matches: 2. The CDR3 spans 14 residues.

A few counts support this clone. This chain uses TRBV29-1 with TRBJ1-2, with TRBD1 as a possible D gene (5 bases). The germline V gene encodes CDR1 SQVTM and CDR2 ANQGSEA. The CDR3 length is 11 residues. Trimming left V 6 bases short and J 8 bases short, with 13 bases between. The CDR3 DNA is TGCAGCGTCGCCGGGACGTGGGGCTACACCTTC. It encodes CSVAGTWGYTF.

The gene calls are TRBV7-8 and TRBJ2-7, with TRBD1 matching over 12 bases. This CDR3 is 15 amino acids long. Per the germline V gene, CDR1 is SGHVS and CDR2 is FQNEAQ. The trim removed 5 bases at V and 6 bases at J, leaving 8 bases unmatched. CDR3 loop: CASSARDRGRPEQYF. CDR3 nucleotides: TGTGCCAGCAGCGCGAGGGACAGGGGGCGTCCCGAGCAGTACTTC.

This clone appeared a few times. The chain couples TRBV13 to TRBJ1-1; the match to TRBD1 covers 10 bases. Germline trimming cut 4 bases from V and 6 bases from J; bases unmatched to any gene: 5. Germline values: CDR1 PRHDT, CDR2 FYEKMQ (reference sequence). CDR3 length: 14 residues. CDR3 region: CASSSSGTGAEAFF. The CDR3 DNA sequence: TGTGCCAGCAGCTCCAGTGGGACAGGGGCTGAAGCTTTCTTT.

The V gene is TRBV6-1, the J gene TRBJ1-2; 7 bases are shared with TRBD1. V lost 6 bases and J lost 8; bases outside the gene matches: 6. The CDR3 runs to 12 residues. CDR1 is MNHNS, CDR2 SASEGT, per germline. The CDR3 spells CASRFQGEGYTF. The CDR3, as DNA: TGTGCCAGCAGGTTCCAGGGGGAGGGCTACACCTTC.

The chain carries TRBV19 and TRBJ1-5, with 10 bases fitting TRBD1. The J segment lost 6 bases and the V segment lost 9 bases, leaving 5 bases of the junction unmatched. CDR3 length: 13 amino acids. Germline V gene data show CDR1 as LNHDA and CDR2 as SQIVND (reference sequence). This chain's CDR3 is CASRQGASQPQHF. The CDR3 DNA is TGTGCCAGCCGACAGGGGGCGAGTCAGCCCCAGCATTTT.

The chain couples TRBV7-9 to TRBJ1-2; D is possibly TRBD1 (6 bases). The CDR3 runs to 13 residues. V lost 3 bases and J 11 bases, leaving 16 bases between the germline ends. CDR1 is SEHNR, CDR2 FQNEAQ, per germline (reference sequence). CDR3 bases: TGTGCCAGCAGCTTGTCGCAGGGGAGTAGTTACACCTTC. Protein product: CASSLSQGSSYTF.

V and J are TRBV2 and TRBJ1-2, with D perhaps TRBD1 (6 bases). Germline V lookup: CDR1 SNHLY, CDR2 FYNNEI. The V gene lost 3 bases and the J gene lost 8 bases, with 31 bases spanning the gap. This CDR3 is 19 amino acids long. This CDR3 reads CASSEAYPTTNRELKGYTF. The CDR3 region has the DNA TGTGCCAGCAGTGAGGCTTACCCCACTACAAACAGGGAATTAAAGGGCTACACCTTC.

The V and J genes are TRBV7-8 and TRBJ2-3; TRBD2 matches at 8 bases. The V gene end was trimmed by 2 bases and the J gene end by 3 bases; junction bases not matched to a gene: 13. Germline V gene lookup returns CDR1 SGHVS and CDR2 FQNEAQ. The CDR3 has 18 amino acids. The CDR3 bases are TGTGCCAGCAGCTTAAGGTTTTCCCGGACTAGCTTAACAGATACGCAGTATTTT. It yields the protein CASSLRFSRTSLTDTQYF. Looking up the rest from reference TRBV7-8 and TRBJ2-3 gives the full variable domain: GAGVSQSPRYKVAKRGQDVALRCDPISGHVSLFWYQQALGQGPEFLTYFQNEAQLDKSGLPSDRFFAERPEGSVSTLKIQRTQQEDSAVYLCASSLRFSRTSLTDTQYFGPGTRLTVL.

The table lists this clone with a few counts. The chain employs TRBV15 and TRBJ1-5; D not resolved. In germline, CDR1 is LNHNV, CDR2 YYDKDF (reference sequence). CDR3 length: 15 residues. V lost 0 bases to trimming and J lost 4 bases, with 10 bases between them. The CDR3 nucleotides are TGTGCCACCAGCAGAGAGGCTTCAACAAATCAGCCCCAGCATTTT. It translates to CATSREASTNQPQHF.

The chain links TRBV6-5 to TRBJ1-5; no definite D call. V was cut by 0 bases and J by 7 bases, with 7 bases left in between. The CDR3 totals 13 residues. The V gene's germline CDR1 is MNHEY and CDR2 SVGAGI. CDR3 DNA sequence: TGTGCCAGCAGTTACTCGTTATCCCAGCCCCAGCATTTT. It codes for CASSYSLSQPQHF.

This clone was picked up a small number of times. This chain uses TRBV11-3 with TRBJ2-5; either TRBD1 or TRBD2 may supply D (5 bases each). Germline assignment: CDR1 SGHNT and CDR2 YENEEA. Between the trimmed V and J ends, which lost 0 bases and 7 bases, there was a span of 9 bases. The CDR3 has 13 amino acids. CDR3: CASSLEGAGTQYF. CDR3 nucleotide sequence: TGTGCCAGCAGCTTAGAAGGGGCGGGGACCCAGTACTTC.

The sample holds one count of this clone. The chain employs TRBV6-1 and TRBJ2-7, with 7 bases that match TRBD2. V gave up 5 bases and J gave up 6 bases; unmatched junction bases: 4. The CDR3 contains 12 residues. Germline lookup yields CDR1 MNHNS and CDR2 SASEGT. For the CDR3, the DNA is TGTGCCAGCAGTCTAGGACTAGGCGAGCAGTACTTC. Its translation: CASSLGLGEQYF.

J is TRBJ2-7 and V is TRBV6-5; 11 positions agree with TRBD2. Germline V gene lookup returns CDR1 MNHEY and CDR2 SVGAGI. Losses at the gene ends were 5 bases for V and 3 bases for J; bases not matched to a gene: 0. This CDR3 comprises 13 residues. The CDR3 coding sequence is TGTGCCAGCAGTCTAGCGGGGGGCTACGAGCAGTACTTC. This translates into CASSLAGGYEQYF.

The chain has TRBV27 and TRBJ2-7; tentative D call: TRBD2 (6 bases). V was cut by 4 bases and J by 4 bases, with 14 bases left in between. Germline CDR1 and CDR2: MNHEY and SMNVEV (reference sequence). The CDR3 covers 14 residues. DNA for the CDR3: TGTGCCAGCAGTTCCCCGGGACTCCCATACGAGCAGTACTTC. Amino acids: CASSSPGLPYEQYF.

The gene calls are TRBV7-9 and TRBJ2-3; D is unresolved. V was cut by 1 base and J by 5 bases, with 4 bases left in between. This CDR3 has 12 amino acids. Germline lookup yields CDR1 SEHNR and CDR2 FQNEAQ (reference sequence). CDR3 region: CASSLVGDTQYF. The CDR3 DNA sequence: TGTGCCAGCAGCTTAGTAGGAGATACGCAGTATTTT.

This clone was counted a few times. This rearrangement joins TRBV5-6 to TRBJ1-3; D possibly corresponds to TRBD1 (5 bases). This CDR3 contains 14 residues. Between the trimmed V and J ends, which lost 2 bases and 7 bases, there was a span of 13 bases. Germline V lookup: CDR1 SGHDT, CDR2 YYEEEE. CDR3 sequence: CASSFFSGSNTIYF. CDR3 DNA: TGTGCCAGCAGCTTCTTCTCAGGGAGCAACACCATATATTTT.

This clone has just a few counts. The chain carries TRBV5-1 and TRBJ1-5; D is unclear. This CDR3 has 16 amino acids. The germline V gene encodes CDR1 SGHRS and CDR2 YFSETQ. V was cut by 0 bases and J by 3 bases, with 13 bases left in between. CDR3 sequence (DNA): TGCGCCAGCAGCTTGGAGCCGGGCACGGACAATCAGCCCCAGCATTTT. Its protein is CASSLEPGTDNQPQHF.

This clone was counted once. The chain is built from TRBV7-9 and TRBJ1-4; TRBD1 matches 10 bases. The germline gives CDR1 SEHNR, CDR2 FQNEAQ (reference sequence). The CDR3 has 14 amino acids. V lost 5 bases, J lost 7 bases, and 4 bases stayed unmatched. CDR3 in DNA: TGTGCCAGCAGCCAGGGACAGGGGTCTGAAAAACTGTTTTTT. Its protein product is CASSQGQGSEKLFF.